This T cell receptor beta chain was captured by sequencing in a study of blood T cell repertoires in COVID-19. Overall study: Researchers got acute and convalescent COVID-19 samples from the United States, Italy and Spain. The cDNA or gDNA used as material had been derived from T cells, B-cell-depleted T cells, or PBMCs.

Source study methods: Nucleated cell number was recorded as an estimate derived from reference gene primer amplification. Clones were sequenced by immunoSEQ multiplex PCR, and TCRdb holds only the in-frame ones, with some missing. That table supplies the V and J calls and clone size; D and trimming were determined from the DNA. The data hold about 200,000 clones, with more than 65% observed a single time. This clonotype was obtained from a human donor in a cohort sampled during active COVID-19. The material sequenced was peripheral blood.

The CDR3 is CASSSVGRGFGQPQHF. CDR3 bases: TGTGCCAGCAGTTCCGTCGGTCGGGGGTTCGGTCAGCCCCAGCATTTT. The chain carries TRBV27 and TRBJ1-5, with a tentative D call TRBD1 (5 bases). Germline V lookup: CDR1 MNHEY, CDR2 SMNVEV (reference sequence). V shed 4 bases and J shed 6 bases, with 19 bases lying between them. The CDR3 loop spans 16 amino acids.